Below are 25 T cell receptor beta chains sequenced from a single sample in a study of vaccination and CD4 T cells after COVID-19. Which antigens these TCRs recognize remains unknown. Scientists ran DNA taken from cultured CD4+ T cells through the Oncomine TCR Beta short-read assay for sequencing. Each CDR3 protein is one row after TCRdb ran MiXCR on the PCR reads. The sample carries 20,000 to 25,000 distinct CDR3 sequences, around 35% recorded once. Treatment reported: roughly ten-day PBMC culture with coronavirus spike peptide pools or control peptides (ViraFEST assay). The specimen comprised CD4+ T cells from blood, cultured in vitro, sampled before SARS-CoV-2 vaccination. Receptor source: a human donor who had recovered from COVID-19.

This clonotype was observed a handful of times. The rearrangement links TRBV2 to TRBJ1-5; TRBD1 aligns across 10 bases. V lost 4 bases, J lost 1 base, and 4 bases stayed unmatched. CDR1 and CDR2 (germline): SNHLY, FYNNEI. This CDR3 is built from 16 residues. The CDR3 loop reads CASSGQGARSNQPQHF. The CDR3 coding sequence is TGTGCCAGCAGTGGACAGGGGGCGCGGAGCAATCAGCCCCAGCATTTT. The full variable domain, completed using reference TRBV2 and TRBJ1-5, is EPEVTQTPSHQVTQMGQEVILRCVPISNHLYFYWYRQILGQKVEFLVSFYNNEISEKSEIFDDQFSVERPDGSNFTLKIRSTKLEDSAMYFCASSGQGARSNQPQHFGDGTRLSIL.

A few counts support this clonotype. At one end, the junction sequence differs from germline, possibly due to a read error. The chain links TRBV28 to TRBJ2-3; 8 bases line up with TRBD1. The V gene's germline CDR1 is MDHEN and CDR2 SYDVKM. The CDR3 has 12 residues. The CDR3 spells CASSPTQRGTGF. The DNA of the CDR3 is TGTGCCAGCAGTCCAACACAGAGAGGGACAGGTTTT.

CDR3 region: CASSRGTSGGTDTQYF. CDR3 in DNA: TGTGCCAGCAGCCGCGGGACTAGCGGGGGCACAGATACGCAGTATTTT. This sequence joins TRBV6-1 and TRBJ2-3; TRBD2 aligns across 13 bases. This CDR3 comprises 16 residues. Trimming at V came to 6 bases and at J to 1 base, leaving 4 bases not matched to a gene. Germline V lookup: CDR1 MNHNS, CDR2 SASEGT.

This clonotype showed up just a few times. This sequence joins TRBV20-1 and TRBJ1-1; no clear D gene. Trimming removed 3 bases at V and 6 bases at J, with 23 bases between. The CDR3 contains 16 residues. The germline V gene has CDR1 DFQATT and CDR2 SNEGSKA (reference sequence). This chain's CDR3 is CSASEGGVPHLPEAFF. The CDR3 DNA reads TGCAGTGCTAGCGAAGGAGGCGTACCCCATCTCCCTGAAGCTTTCTTT.

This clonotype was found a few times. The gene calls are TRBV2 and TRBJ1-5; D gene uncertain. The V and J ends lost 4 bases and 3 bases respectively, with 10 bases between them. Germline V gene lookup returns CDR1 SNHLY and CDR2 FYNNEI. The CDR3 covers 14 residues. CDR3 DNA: TGTGCCAGCAGTGTCAGCATAATCAATCAGCCCCAGCATTTT. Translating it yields CASSVSIINQPQHF. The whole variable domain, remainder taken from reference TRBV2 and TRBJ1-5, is EPEVTQTPSHQVTQMGQEVILRCVPISNHLYFYWYRQILGQKVEFLVSFYNNEISEKSEIFDDQFSVERPDGSNFTLKIRSTKLEDSAMYFCASSVSIINQPQHFGDGTRLSIL.

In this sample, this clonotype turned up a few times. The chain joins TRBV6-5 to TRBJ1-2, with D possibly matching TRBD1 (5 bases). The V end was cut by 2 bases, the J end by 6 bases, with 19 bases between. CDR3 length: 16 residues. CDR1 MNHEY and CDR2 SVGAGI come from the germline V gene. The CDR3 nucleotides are TGTGCCAGCAGTTACACCCCCAGCTTCGGGGGGAATGGCTACACCTTC. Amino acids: CASSYTPSFGGNGYTF.

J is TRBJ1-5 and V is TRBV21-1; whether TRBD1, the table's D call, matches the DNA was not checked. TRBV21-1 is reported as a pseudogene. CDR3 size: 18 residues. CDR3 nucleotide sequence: TGTGCCAGCAGCAAAGTCCGGGGGCTTCGGGGTAGCAATCAGCCCCAGCATTTT. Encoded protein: CASSKVRGLRGSNQPQHF.

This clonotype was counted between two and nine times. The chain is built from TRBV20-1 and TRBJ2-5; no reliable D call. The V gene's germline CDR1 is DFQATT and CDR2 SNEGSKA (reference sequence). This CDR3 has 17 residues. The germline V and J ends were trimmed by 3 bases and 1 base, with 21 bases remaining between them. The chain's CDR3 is CSARSPWRTPLQETQYF. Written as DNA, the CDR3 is TGCAGTGCTAGGTCCCCTTGGAGAACCCCCCTCCAAGAGACCCAGTACTTC.

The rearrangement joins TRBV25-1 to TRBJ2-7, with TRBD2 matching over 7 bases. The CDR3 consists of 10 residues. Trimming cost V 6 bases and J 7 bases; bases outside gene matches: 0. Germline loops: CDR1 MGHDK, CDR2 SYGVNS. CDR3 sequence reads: CASRGGEQYF. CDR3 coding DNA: TGTGCCAGCAGGGGAGGGGAGCAGTACTTC.

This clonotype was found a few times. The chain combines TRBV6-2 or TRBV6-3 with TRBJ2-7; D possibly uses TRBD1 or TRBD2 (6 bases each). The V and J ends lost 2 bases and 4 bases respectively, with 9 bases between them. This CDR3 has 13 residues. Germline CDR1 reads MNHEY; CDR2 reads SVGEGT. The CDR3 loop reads CASSYTGRYEQYF. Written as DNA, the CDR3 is TGTGCCAGCAGTTACACAGGGAGGTACGAGCAGTACTTC.

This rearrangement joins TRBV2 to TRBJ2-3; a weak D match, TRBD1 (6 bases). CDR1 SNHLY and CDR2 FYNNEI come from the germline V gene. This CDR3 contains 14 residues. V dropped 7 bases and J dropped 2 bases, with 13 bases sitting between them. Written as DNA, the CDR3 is TGTGCCAGCACCCCGGGACAACCCACAGATACGCAGTATTTT. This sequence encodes CASTPGQPTDTQYF.

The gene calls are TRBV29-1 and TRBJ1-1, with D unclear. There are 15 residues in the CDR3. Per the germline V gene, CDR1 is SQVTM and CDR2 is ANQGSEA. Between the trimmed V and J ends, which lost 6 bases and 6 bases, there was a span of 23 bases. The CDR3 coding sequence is TGCAGCGTCCCCGGAATTTTTGCGGGGTCGGCTGAAGCTTTCTTT. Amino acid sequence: CSVPGIFAGSAEAFF.

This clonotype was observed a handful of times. CDR3 DNA sequence: TGTGCCAGCAGTGTTGGGACAGGGGAAGGAGGCGGCACTGAAGCTTTCTTT. Its protein is CASSVGTGEGGGTEAFF. The gene calls are TRBV6-1 and TRBJ1-1, with TRBD1 matching 10 bases. CDR3 size: 17 residues. CDR1 is MNHNS and CDR2 is SASEGT in the germline V gene. J lost 4 bases, V lost 4 bases, and 12 bases had no gene match.

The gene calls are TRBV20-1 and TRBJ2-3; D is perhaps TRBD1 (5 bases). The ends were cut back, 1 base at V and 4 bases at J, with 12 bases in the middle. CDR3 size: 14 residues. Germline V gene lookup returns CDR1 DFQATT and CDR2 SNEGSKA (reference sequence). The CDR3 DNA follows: TGCAGTGCTAGAGTGCCAGGGTCATCAGATACGCAGTATTTT. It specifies CSARVPGSSDTQYF.

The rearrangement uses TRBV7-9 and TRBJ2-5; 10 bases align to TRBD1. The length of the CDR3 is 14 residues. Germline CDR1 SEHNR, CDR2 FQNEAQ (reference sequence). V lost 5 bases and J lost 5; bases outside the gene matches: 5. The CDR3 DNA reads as TGTGCCAGCAGCCGAGGACAGGGGGACGAGACCCAGTACTTC. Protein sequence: CASSRGQGDETQYF.

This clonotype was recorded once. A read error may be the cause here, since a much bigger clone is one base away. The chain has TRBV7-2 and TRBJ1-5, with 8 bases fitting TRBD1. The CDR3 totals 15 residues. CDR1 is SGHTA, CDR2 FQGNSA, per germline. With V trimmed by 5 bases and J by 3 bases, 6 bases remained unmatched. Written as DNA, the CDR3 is TGTGCCAGCAGCGGACAGGGAAACGACAATCAGCCCCAGCATTTT. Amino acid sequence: CASSGQGNDNQPQHF.

The CDR3 loop is CSARDLGAQETQYF. The CDR3 DNA sequence: TGCAGTGCTAGAGATCTCGGAGCGCAAGAGACCCAGTACTTC. The chain has TRBV20-1 and TRBJ2-5, with unresolved D. The CDR3 has 14 residues. From germline, CDR1 is DFQATT and CDR2 SNEGSKA (reference sequence). The ends were cut back, 0 bases at V and 2 bases at J, with 10 bases in the middle.

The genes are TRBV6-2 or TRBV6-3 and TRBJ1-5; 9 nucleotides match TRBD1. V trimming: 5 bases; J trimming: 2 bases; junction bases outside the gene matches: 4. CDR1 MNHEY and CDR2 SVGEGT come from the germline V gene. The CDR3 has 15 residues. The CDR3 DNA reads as TGTGCCAGCAGTACAGGGGGCGTGGGCAATCAGCCCCAGCATTTT. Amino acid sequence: CASSTGGVGNQPQHF.

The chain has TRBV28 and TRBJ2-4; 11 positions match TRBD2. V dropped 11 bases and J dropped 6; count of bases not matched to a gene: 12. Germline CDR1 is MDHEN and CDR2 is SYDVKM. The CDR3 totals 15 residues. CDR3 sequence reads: CASRAGLAGGNIQYF. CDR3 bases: TGTGCCTCCCGCGCTGGGCTAGCGGGAGGAAACATTCAGTACTTC.

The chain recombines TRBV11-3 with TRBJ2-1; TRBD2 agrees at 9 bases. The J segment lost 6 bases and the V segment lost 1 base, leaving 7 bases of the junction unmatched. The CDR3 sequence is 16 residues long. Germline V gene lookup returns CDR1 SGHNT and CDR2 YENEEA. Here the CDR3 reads CASSLVLAGGPNEQFF. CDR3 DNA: TGTGCCAGCAGCTTAGTTTTGGCGGGAGGGCCCAATGAGCAGTTCTTC.

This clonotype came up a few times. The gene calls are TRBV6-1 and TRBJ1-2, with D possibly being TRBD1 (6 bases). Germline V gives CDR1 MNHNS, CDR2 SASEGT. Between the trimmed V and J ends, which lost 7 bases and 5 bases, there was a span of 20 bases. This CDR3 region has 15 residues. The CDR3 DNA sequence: TGTGCCAGCACTTTGGACCTAACAGGGTCTTATGGCTACACCTTC. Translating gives CASTLDLTGSYGYTF.

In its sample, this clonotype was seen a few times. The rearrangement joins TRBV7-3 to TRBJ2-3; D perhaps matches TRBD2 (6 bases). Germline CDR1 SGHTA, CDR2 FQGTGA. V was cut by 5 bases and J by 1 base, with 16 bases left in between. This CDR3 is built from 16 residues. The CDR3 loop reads CASSKSPGSRTDTQYF. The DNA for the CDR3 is TGTGCCAGCAGCAAATCCCCCGGGAGCCGCACAGATACGCAGTATTTT.

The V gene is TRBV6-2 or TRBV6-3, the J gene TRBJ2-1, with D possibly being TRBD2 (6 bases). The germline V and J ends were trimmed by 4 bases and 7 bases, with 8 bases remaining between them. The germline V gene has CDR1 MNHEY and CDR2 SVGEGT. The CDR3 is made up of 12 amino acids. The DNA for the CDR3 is TGTGCCAGCAGTTTCGCGGGGAATGAGCAGTTCTTC. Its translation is CASSFAGNEQFF.

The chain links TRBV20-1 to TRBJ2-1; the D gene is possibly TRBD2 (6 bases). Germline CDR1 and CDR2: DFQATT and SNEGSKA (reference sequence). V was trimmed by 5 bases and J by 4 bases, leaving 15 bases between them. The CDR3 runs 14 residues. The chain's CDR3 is CSAGAGWGYNEQFF. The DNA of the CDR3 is TGCAGTGCTGGTGCGGGGTGGGGATACAATGAGCAGTTCTTC.

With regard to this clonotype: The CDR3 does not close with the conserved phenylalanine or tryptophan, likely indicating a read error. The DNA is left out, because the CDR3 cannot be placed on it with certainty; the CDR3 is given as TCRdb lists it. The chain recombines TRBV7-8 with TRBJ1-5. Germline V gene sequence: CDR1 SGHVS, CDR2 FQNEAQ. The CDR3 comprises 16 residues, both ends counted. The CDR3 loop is CASSFSSGGGLGPRHS.